This T cell receptor (beta chain) was sequenced in a study of blood T cell repertoires in COVID-19 (dated by TCRdb to about 2020). Describing the broader study: Samples from collaborators originated in the United States, Italy and Spain and spanned both the acute and convalescent phases of COVID-19. Deeply sampled blood TCRbeta repertoires from subjects exposed to, actively infected with, or recovered from COVID-19 were included in the dataset. The samples were drawn from the first 160 participants of the ongoing ImmuneRACE study and from some 1,300 subjects provided by 6 global collaborators. The repertoires were released in a freely available public database meant as a resource for research on the immune response to SARS-CoV-2. The prospective study material was composed of cDNA or gDNA derived from T cells, B-cell-depleted T cells, or PBMCs. Sample metadata almost always included a de-identified subject ID, COVID-19 status, age in years and sex. Where HLA class I and class II types were available, the types were taken from metadata supplied by the sample provider, not from assay-based typing.

The collaborating institutions used their own protocols to collect whole blood in K2EDTA tubes. For TCRbeta analysis, collaborators shipped samples as frozen whole blood, isolated PBMCs, or DNA extracted from either of those sample types. TCRbeta CDR3 regions were amplified from genomic DNA by means of the immunoSEQ Assay, a bias-controlled multiplex PCR. On the study's bioinformatics: Nucleated cell counts per sample were estimated from amplification of reference gene primers within the assay. To quantify the absolute abundance of each unique TCRbeta CDR3 rearrangement, sequence reads were collapsed and filtered. For each sample, productive Simpson clonality was calculated by taking the square root of Simpson's diversity index across productive rearrangements. Sourced from immuneACCESS, this table was stored by TCRdb with only in-frame sequences that have V and J called. A share of the clones is absent; for the studies checked, an unresolved V gene accounts for under half, and the remainder has no known explanation. For V, J and clone size, that table is used; D and trimming come from the DNA. Counted in this sample were approximately 100,000 clones; roughly 83% of them appeared once. 20% to 30% of the sample lies in the top ten.

On this clone: Its antigen has not been determined. There are no base qualities to consult, and no much larger clone falls within one base.

The paper's findings and limits, for the study overall: The quantity of clinical and demographic metadata differed by source and by participant and was supplied without curation.

From its cysteine to its phenylalanine, the CDR3 spans 16 amino acids. Only the CDR3 region is kept as DNA, spanning 48 bases read in frame from base 1. The germline V gene (reference sequence) gives CDR1 as LGHDT and CDR2 as YNNKEL. Unmatched junction bases come to 4, with V trimmed by 2 bases and J by 2 bases. The chain joins TRBV3-1 (or the pseudogene TRBV3-2) to TRBJ2-2, with 8 middle bases fitting TRBD1. The TCR sequence derives from a human donor in a cohort sampled during active COVID-19. The sample consisted of peripheral blood. The DNA reads TGTGCCAGCAGCCAACTGGGACAGGACAACACCGGGGAGCTGTTTTTT. Protein translation: CASSQLGQDNTGELFF.